These 20 T cell receptor beta chains share one sample of origin, sequenced in a study of blood T cell repertoires in COVID-19. Generated by immunoSEQ multiplex PCR, the TCRdb table keeps only in-frame clones and is missing some. The table lists over 150,000 clones, around 85% of them singletons. The specimen was peripheral blood. The receptor source for this set is a man between 70 and 80 years old with active or convalescent COVID-19.

This clone was counted a few times. The CDR3 coding sequence is TGTGCCAGCAGGTTTCTAGCGGGGAAAGAGACCCAGTACTTC. It is translated as CASRFLAGKETQYF. The chain combines TRBV7-2 with TRBJ2-5, with 9 bases fitting TRBD2. Trimming removed 6 bases from V and 3 bases from J; junction bases left unmatched: 5. Germline loops: CDR1 SGHTA, CDR2 FQGNSA. The CDR3 loop spans 14 amino acids. The full variable domain, completed using reference TRBV7-2 and TRBJ2-5, is GAGVSQSPSNKVTEKGKDVELRCDPISGHTALYWYRQSLGQGLEFLIYFQGNSAPDKSGLPSDRFSAERTGGSVSTLTIQRTQQEDSAVYLCASRFLAGKETQYFGPGTRLLVL.

The chain is built from TRBV27 and TRBJ1-6; D gene unclear. The germline CDR1 and CDR2 sequences are MNHEY and SMNVEV (reference sequence). V lost 2 bases and J lost 7, with 9 bases in between. This CDR3 has 14 amino acids. The CDR3 sequence is CASSLPGPNSPLHF. The CDR3 DNA follows: TGTGCCAGCAGTTTACCAGGCCCGAATTCACCCCTCCACTTT.

V and J are TRBV4-3 and TRBJ2-3; no definite D call. The CDR3 runs to 17 residues. The germline gives CDR1 LGHNA, CDR2 YSLEER. V dropped 4 bases and J dropped 0 bases, with 17 bases sitting between them. CDR3 residues: CASSLLDSYSSTDTQYF. The DNA of the CDR3 is TGCGCCAGCAGCCTCCTTGACTCGTACTCTAGCACAGATACGCAGTATTTT.

The chain has TRBV7-2 and TRBJ1-2, with D hard to call. The CDR3 has 13 amino acids. Germline V lookup: CDR1 SGHTA, CDR2 FQGNSA. V was clipped by 4 bases and J by 3 bases, with 9 bases between them. The DNA of the CDR3 is TGTGCCAGCAGCTCGGGAGTGGACTATGGCTACACCTTC. This codes for CASSSGVDYGYTF.

V gene TRBV29-1 combines with J gene TRBJ1-5; D not certain. This CDR3 comprises 16 residues. Per germline, CDR1 SQVTM and CDR2 ANQGSEA. V was pared by 4 bases and J by 0 bases, with 16 bases between. In nucleotides, the CDR3 is TGCAGCGTTGCTGATCGCCGGAGCGGTAGCAATCAGCCCCAGCATTTT. Its protein product is CSVADRRSGSNQPQHF. The full variable domain, completed using reference TRBV29-1 and TRBJ1-5, is SAVISQKPSRDICQRGTSLTIQCQVDSQVTMMFWYRQQPGQSLTLIATANQGSEATYESGFVIDKFPISRPNLTFSTLTVSNMSPEDSSIYLCSVADRRSGSNQPQHFGDGTRLSIL.

The J gene is TRBJ1-2, the V gene TRBV4-1; D gene unclear. CDR3 length: 14 amino acids. CDR1 is MGHRA, CDR2 YSYEKL, per germline. The V gene lost 1 base and the J gene lost 7 bases, with 13 bases spanning the gap. Here the CDR3 DNA reads TGCGCCAGCAGCCAAGGGACGGCTGGAGGTGGCTACACCTTC. It yields the protein CASSQGTAGGGYTF.

The chain couples TRBV6-6 to TRBJ1-1; D unclear. Trimming cost V 5 bases and J 4 bases, with 17 bases left between them. CDR3 size: 15 residues. Germline values: CDR1 MNHNY, CDR2 SVGAGI (reference sequence). CDR3 sequence (DNA): TGTGCCAGCAGTAAAAGCCCTGCGAGGTCCACTGAAGCTTTCTTT. It codes for CASSKSPARSTEAFF.

The chain uses TRBV18 and TRBJ2-1; 10 bases are shared with TRBD1. CDR3 length equals 15 residues. The ends lost 0 bases at V and 8 bases at J; junction bases unmatched: 4. Looked up from germline, CDR1 is KGHSH and CDR2 is LQKENI. The CDR3 reads CASSPPGQGSYEQFF. The CDR3 DNA reads as TGTGCCAGCTCACCACCGGGACAGGGGTCGTATGAGCAGTTCTTC.

This clone occurred many times. J is TRBJ2-2 and V is TRBV9; D not resolved. V dropped 0 bases and J dropped 0 bases, with 9 bases sitting between them. The CDR3 extends over 16 amino acids. Germline CDR1 and CDR2: SGDLS and YYNGEE. CDR3 region: CASSVAQRANTGELFF. The CDR3 nucleotides read TGTGCCAGCAGCGTAGCCCAGCGAGCGAACACCGGGGAGCTGTTTTTT.

The chain links TRBV7-2 to TRBJ2-7; tentative D call: TRBD2 (6 bases). With 3 bases removed from V and 0 bases from J, the gap between germline ends came to 12 bases. CDR1 and CDR2 from the germline V gene are SGHTA and FQGNSA. The CDR3 has 15 amino acids. As DNA, the CDR3 is TGTGCCAGCAGCTTCCCCGGGAGCCTCTCCTACGAGCAGTACTTC. Its translation is CASSFPGSLSYEQYF.

This chain joins TRBV25-1 and TRBJ2-3, with TRBD2 matching over 8 bases. Losses at the gene ends were 3 bases for V and 2 bases for J; bases not matched to a gene: 4. The CDR3 length is 15 residues. CDR1 and CDR2 from the germline V gene are MGHDK and SYGVNS. The DNA for the CDR3 is TGTGCCAGCAGTGAGGGACTAGGTCCCACAGATACGCAGTATTTT. It codes for CASSEGLGPTDTQYF.

CDR3 amino acids: CASSTLHSYNEQFF. The CDR3 nucleotides read TGTGCCAGTAGTACTTTACACTCCTACAATGAGCAGTTCTTC. V and J are TRBV19 and TRBJ2-1; D remains unclear. There are 14 residues in the CDR3. CDR1 is LNHDA and CDR2 is SQIVND in the germline V gene (reference sequence). Deletions cut 4 bases from V and 0 bases from J, with 7 bases between. Looking up the rest from reference TRBV19 and TRBJ2-1 gives the full variable domain: DGGITQSPKYLFRKEGQNVTLSCEQNLNHDAMYWYRQDPGQGLRLIYYSQIVNDFQKGDIAEGYSVSREKKESFPLTVTSAQKNPTAFYLCASSTLHSYNEQFFGPGTRLTVL.

The chain has TRBV9 and TRBJ2-3; D not certain. Germline CDR1 is SGDLS and CDR2 is YYNGEE. V was cut by 0 bases and J by 4 bases, with 9 bases left in between. This CDR3 is 14 amino acids long. CDR3 protein: CASSVDVGSDTQYF. In DNA form, the CDR3 reads TGTGCCAGCAGCGTAGATGTCGGGTCAGATACGCAGTATTTT.

The chain uses TRBV3-1 (or the pseudogene TRBV3-2) and TRBJ1-2; 10 bases agree with TRBD1. This CDR3 is 17 amino acids long. Germline CDR1 is LGHDT and CDR2 is YNNKEL (reference sequence). After removal of 0 bases from V and 3 bases from J, the junction contained 7 bases not matched to a gene. DNA of the CDR3: TGTGCCAGCAGCCAAGACCGGGACAGGGGAAGGGACTATGGCTACACCTTC. Its protein product is CASSQDRDRGRDYGYTF.

This clone has just a few counts. V gene TRBV18 combines with J gene TRBJ1-5; TRBD1 matches 7 bases. V lost 3 bases to trimming and J lost 6 bases; unmatched junction nucleotides: 11. The germline gives CDR1 KGHSH, CDR2 LQKENI. The CDR3 runs to 16 residues. CDR3 bases: TGTGCCAGCTCACCCGGGACAGTCACGACTCGTCAGCCCCAGCATTTT. The encoded protein is CASSPGTVTTRQPQHF.

The chain recombines TRBV19 with TRBJ1-2; possible D gene TRBD1, 6 bases. The ends were cut back, 1 base at V and 6 bases at J, with 15 bases in the middle. CDR1 is LNHDA, CDR2 SQIVND, per germline (reference sequence). This CDR3 has 15 amino acids. CDR3 residues: CASSIVGVGGDGYTF. CDR3 DNA: TGTGCCAGTAGTATAGTAGGCGTAGGGGGTGATGGCTACACCTTC.

This clone was seen a few times. The J gene is TRBJ1-3, the V gene TRBV6-5; TRBD1 agrees at 7 bases. Unmatched junction bases numbered 9, after V lost 6 bases and J lost 4 bases. This CDR3 spans 15 amino acids. CDR1 is MNHEY, CDR2 SVGAGI, per germline. This CDR3 is CASSLDRVKGNTIYF. CDR3 nucleotide sequence: TGTGCCAGCAGCTTAGACAGGGTGAAAGGAAACACCATATATTTT.

The chain uses TRBV7-3 and TRBJ1-2; D gene unclear. Germline V gene lookup returns CDR1 SGHTA and CDR2 FQGTGA. This CDR3 spans 13 amino acids. The V and J ends lost 5 bases and 7 bases respectively, with 14 bases between them. CDR3 sequence reads: CASSQDTVRGYTF. As DNA, the CDR3 is TGTGCCAGCAGCCAAGACACGGTCCGTGGCTACACCTTC.

The chain employs TRBV7-2 and TRBJ1-3; 8 bases map to TRBD1. The CDR3 contains 15 residues. The germline CDR1 and CDR2 sequences are SGHTA and FQGNSA. V lost 5 bases and J lost 4; bases outside the gene matches: 7. The DNA of the CDR3 is TGTGCCAGCAGCCCCCGGACAGGGCAAGGAAACACCATATATTTT. Its protein product is CASSPRTGQGNTIYF. Based on the CDR3 plus reference TRBV7-2 and TRBJ1-3, the full variable domain is GAGVSQSPSNKVTEKGKDVELRCDPISGHTALYWYRQSLGQGLEFLIYFQGNSAPDKSGLPSDRFSAERTGGSVSTLTIQRTQQEDSAVYLCASSPRTGQGNTIYFGEGSWLTVV.

The chain has TRBV28 and TRBJ2-5; D may be TRBD1 (6 bases). V lost 5 bases and J 4 bases, leaving 23 bases between the germline ends. Germline loops: CDR1 MDHEN, CDR2 SYDVKM. This CDR3 is 17 amino acids long. The CDR3 reads CASSPSWGQTRSETQYF. CDR3 DNA: TGTGCCAGCAGTCCGTCCTGGGGACAAACCCGGTCAGAGACCCAGTACTTC. Supplemented by reference TRBV28 and TRBJ2-5, the full variable domain reads DVKVTQSSRYLVKRTGEKVFLECVQDMDHENMFWYRQDPGLGLRLIYFSYDVKMKEKGDIPEGYSVSREKKERFSLILESASTNQTSMYLCASSPSWGQTRSETQYFGPGTRLLVL.